One sample yielded the 26 T cell receptor beta chains listed below, sequenced in a study of early T cells in non-severe SARS-CoV-2 infection. One entry per CDR3 protein, called by TCRdb with MiXCR from the 5' RACE reads. In the table there are around 77,000 distinct CDR3 sequences, approximately 5% of which are singletons. The starting material was whole blood, obtained at baseline. These receptors were taken from an adult who was a healthcare worker with PCR-confirmed SARS-CoV-2 infection or an uninfected control (not recorded which).

This clonotype came up many times. At one of its ends the junction is not consistent with the germline gene, which may arise from a read error. The chain has TRBV7-9 and TRBJ2-7; D gene ambiguous. Germline V gene data show CDR1 as SEHNR and CDR2 as FQNEAQ (reference sequence). This CDR3 has 12 amino acids. CDR3 region: CASSSPSYEQYF. For the CDR3, the DNA is TGTGCCAGCAGCTCCCCGAGCTACGAACAGTACTTC.

This clonotype was observed at least ten times. The CDR3 DNA reads TGTGCTAGTGGTTTGGAGTATGAGAACACTGAAGCTTTCTTT. Protein: CASGLEYENTEAFF. This chain uses TRBV12-5 with TRBJ1-1; D call uncertain. Germline V gene sequence: CDR1 LGHNT, CDR2 FRNRAP. The CDR3 covers 14 residues. Deletions cut 1 base from V and 1 base from J, with 7 bases between.

This clonotype was detected a few times. This sequence joins TRBV7-8 and TRBJ1-4; D perhaps matches TRBD1 (5 bases). V lost 3 bases to trimming and J lost 11 bases, with 19 bases between them. Germline-derived CDR1 and CDR2 are SGHVS and FQNEAQ. This CDR3 spans 15 amino acids. CDR3 in amino acids: CASSFARLQGEKLFF. CDR3 DNA sequence: TGTGCCAGCAGCTTCGCCCGTCTCCAGGGAGAGAAACTGTTTTTT.

In its sample, this clonotype was seen many times. The rearrangement uses TRBV5-5 and TRBJ2-5, with D unclear. CDR1 is SGHKS, CDR2 YYEKEE, per germline (reference sequence). V dropped 2 bases and J dropped 1 base, with 9 bases sitting between them. The CDR3 length is 14 residues. The CDR3 protein is CASSFMAAQETQYF. CDR3 coding DNA: TGTGCCAGCAGCTTCATGGCAGCCCAAGAGACCCAGTACTTC.

The rearrangement joins TRBV7-8 to TRBJ2-5, with D unresolved. V lost 1 base and J 2 bases, leaving 11 bases between the germline ends. The CDR3 totals 15 residues. CDR1 is SGHVS and CDR2 is FQNEAQ in the germline V gene. In nucleotides, the CDR3 is TGTGCCAGCAGCTTAGGTCAGATCGTTCAAGAGACCCAGTACTTC. Protein sequence: CASSLGQIVQETQYF.

This clonotype was seen at least ten times. This rearrangement joins TRBV5-6 to TRBJ1-1; tentative D call: TRBD1 (6 bases). The germline CDR1 and CDR2 sequences are SGHDT and YYEEEE. V was cut by 4 bases and J by 4 bases, with 11 bases left in between. The CDR3 is 13 residues long. The CDR3 DNA sequence: TGTGCCAGCAGCCGGGGGGGCGGCACTGAAGCTTTCTTT. Its translation: CASSRGGGTEAFF.

This clonotype showed up many times. J is TRBJ1-2 and V is TRBV3-1, with D perhaps matching TRBD1 (5 bases). This CDR3 has 13 amino acids. Trimming cost V 3 bases and J 9 bases, with 14 bases left between them. Germline V gene lookup returns CDR1 LGHDT and CDR2 YNNKEL (reference sequence). Written as DNA, the CDR3 is TGTGCCAGCAGCCATATCCAGGGTGCAAGCTACACCTTC. This translates into CASSHIQGASYTF. Drawing the rest from reference TRBV3-1 and TRBJ1-2, the complete variable domain is DTAVSQTPKYLVTQMGNDKSIKCEQNLGHDTMYWYKQDSKKFLKIMFSYNNKELIINETVPNRFSPKSPDKAHLNLHINSLELGDSAVYFCASSHIQGASYTFGSGTRLTVV.

This clonotype was seen only a few times. The chain has TRBV6-5 and TRBJ1-3; D remains ambiguous. The V gene's germline CDR1 is MNHEY and CDR2 SVGAGI. The CDR3 runs to 12 residues. V lost 4 bases, J lost 4 bases, and 5 bases lay in between. CDR3 bases: TGTGCCAGCAGTTCAATGGGAAACACCATATATTTT. Translating gives CASSSMGNTIYF.

This clonotype was picked up many times. V is TRBV18 and J is TRBJ1-1; 8 bases are shared with TRBD1. The CDR3 covers 15 residues. Germline assignment: CDR1 KGHSH and CDR2 LQKENI. The V gene end was trimmed by 1 base and the J gene end by 8 bases; junction bases not matched to a gene: 9. CDR3 DNA sequence: TGTGCCAGCTCACCACGTGACAGGGGCCTGGCGGAAGCTTTCTTT. It is translated as CASSPRDRGLAEAFF.

This clonotype occurred many times. J is TRBJ2-7 and V is TRBV7-9; 12 bases are a match to TRBD2. This CDR3 region has 15 residues. Germline V CDR1 and CDR2: SEHNR, FQNEAQ (reference sequence). V dropped 5 bases and J dropped 5; count of bases not matched to a gene: 7. The CDR3 DNA sequence: TGTGCCAGCAGCACCGGACTAGCGGGACCTAACGAGCAGTACTTC. Residues: CASSTGLAGPNEQYF.

This clonotype is medium-sized within its sample. The chain joins TRBV6-4 to TRBJ2-7; 8 bases match TRBD1. CDR1 MRHNA and CDR2 SNTAGT come from the germline V gene. The CDR3 runs 15 residues. The J segment lost 2 bases and the V segment lost 7 bases, leaving 10 bases of the junction unmatched. DNA for the CDR3: TGTGCCAGCAATCCGATGGACAGGGAGCCCTACGAGCAGTACTTC. Translated: CASNPMDREPYEQYF.

This clonotype has a count of ten or more. The V call is TRBV19, the J call TRBJ2-7, with 8 bases that match TRBD1. The CDR3 sequence is 15 residues long. The V gene end was trimmed by 4 bases and the J gene end by 3 bases; junction bases not matched to a gene: 8. Germline CDR1 reads LNHDA; CDR2 reads SQIVND (reference sequence). CDR3 nucleotides: TGTGCCAGTAGTAGCGCAGGGGGCGCAGACTACGAGCAGTACTTC. This translates into CASSSAGGADYEQYF.

This clonotype was counted many times. The gene calls are TRBV5-1 and TRBJ2-3, with no clear D. V was cut by 0 bases and J by 3 bases, with 11 bases left in between. The CDR3 consists of 15 residues. Germline CDR1 and CDR2: SGHRS and YFSETQ. The CDR3 sequence is CASSLDRSRTDTQYF. The CDR3 bases are TGCGCCAGCAGCTTGGATAGGAGTAGGACAGATACGCAGTATTTT. Together with reference TRBV5-1 and TRBJ2-3, the CDR3 gives the full variable domain: KAGVTQTPRYLIKTRGQQVTLSCSPISGHRSVSWYQQTPGQGLQFLFEYFSETQRNKGNFPGRFSGRQFSNSRSEMNVSTLELGDSALYLCASSLDRSRTDTQYFGPGTRLTVL.

The table lists this clonotype with many counts. The chain links TRBV7-9 to TRBJ1-2; D call uncertain. The CDR3 totals 13 residues. CDR1 SEHNR and CDR2 FQNEAQ come from the germline V gene (reference sequence). The germline V and J ends were trimmed by 2 bases and 5 bases, with 9 bases remaining between them. This CDR3 reads CASSLSGTYGYTF. The CDR3 DNA is TGTGCCAGCAGCTTATCAGGAACTTATGGCTACACCTTC.

This clonotype was seen ten or more times. This rearrangement joins TRBV29-1 to TRBJ2-7, with 7 bases fitting TRBD1. The CDR3 is 13 amino acids. Trimming at V came to 4 bases and at J to 4 bases, leaving 7 bases not matched to a gene. Germline values: CDR1 SQVTM, CDR2 ANQGSEA. CDR3 nucleotide sequence: TGCAGCGTTGGCGTAGGGGGCGCTTACGAGCAGTACTTC. It encodes CSVGVGGAYEQYF.

This clonotype was counted only a few times. J is TRBJ2-7 and V is TRBV2; 10 bases are shared with TRBD2. V lost 5 bases, J lost 0 bases, and 10 bases stayed unmatched. The CDR3 length is 17 residues. Germline V lookup: CDR1 SNHLY, CDR2 FYNNEI. The CDR3 loop is CASSILGASGSSYEQYF. The DNA of the CDR3 is TGTGCCAGCAGTATCCTTGGGGCTAGCGGGAGCTCCTACGAGCAGTACTTC.

The chain links TRBV9 to TRBJ2-3; 7 bases fit TRBD2. The CDR3 is 13 residues long. Germline V lookup: CDR1 SGDLS, CDR2 YYNGEE. V gave up 4 bases and J gave up 3 bases; unmatched junction bases: 2. Here the CDR3 DNA reads TGTGCCAGCAGCCGTAGCGGGACAGATACGCAGTATTTT. This translates into CASSRSGTDTQYF. Full variable domain (remainder filled in from reference TRBV9 and TRBJ2-3): DSGVTQTPKHLITATGQRVTLRCSPRSGDLSVYWYQQSLDQGLQFLIQYYNGEERAKGNILERFSAQQFPDLHSELNLSSLELGDSALYFCASSRSGTDTQYFGPGTRLTVL.

This clonotype was detected a few times. The V and J genes are TRBV12-3 or TRBV12-4 and TRBJ2-1; D unresolved. The germline V and J ends were trimmed by 6 bases and 0 bases, with 12 bases remaining between them. This CDR3 has 15 amino acids. The CDR3 sequence is CASRLGRVSYNEQFF. The DNA for the CDR3 is TGTGCCAGCAGACTCGGGCGAGTCTCCTACAATGAGCAGTTCTTC.

This rearrangement joins TRBV13 to TRBJ2-1; D remains ambiguous. V dropped 5 bases and J dropped 4 bases, with 12 bases sitting between them. Per germline, CDR1 PRHDT and CDR2 FYEKMQ (reference sequence). This CDR3 contains 14 residues. The CDR3 sequence is CASSAILLYNEQFF. The CDR3 nucleotides are TGTGCCAGCAGCGCCATTCTTTTATACAATGAGCAGTTCTTC.

In this sample, this clonotype turned up many times. V gene TRBV2 combines with J gene TRBJ2-1; 14 positions agree with TRBD2. After removal of 7 bases from V and 7 bases from J, the junction contained 12 bases not matched to a gene. Germline V gives CDR1 SNHLY, CDR2 FYNNEI. The CDR3 spans 17 residues. CDR3 sequence (DNA): TGTGCCAGCACCCCACTCGGACTAGCGGGAGGTAGTAATGAGCAGTTCTTC. It yields the protein CASTPLGLAGGSNEQFF. The full variable domain, completed using reference TRBV2 and TRBJ2-1, is EPEVTQTPSHQVTQMGQEVILRCVPISNHLYFYWYRQILGQKVEFLVSFYNNEISEKSEIFDDQFSVERPDGSNFTLKIRSTKLEDSAMYFCASTPLGLAGGSNEQFFGPGTRLTVL.

J is TRBJ1-5 and V is TRBV30; tentative D call: TRBD1 (5 bases). In germline, CDR1 is GTSNPN, CDR2 SVGIG (reference sequence). The CDR3 runs 13 residues. V gave up 5 bases and J gave up 4 bases, with 12 bases separating them. CDR3 sequence: CAWGTQRNQPQHF. The DNA of the CDR3 is TGTGCCTGGGGGACTCAGCGAAATCAGCCCCAGCATTTT.

This clonotype was seen at least ten times. The chain carries TRBV27 and TRBJ2-1; possible D gene TRBD1, 5 bases. V gave up 7 bases and J gave up 4 bases, with 8 bases separating them. This CDR3 comprises 12 residues. The V gene's germline CDR1 is MNHEY and CDR2 SMNVEV (reference sequence). The CDR3 DNA is TGTGCCAGCAACGACAGATACAATGAGCAGTTCTTC. Protein product: CASNDRYNEQFF.

This clonotype was picked up many times. The chain links TRBV5-4 to TRBJ1-1; D unresolved. V was trimmed by 0 bases and J by 4 bases, leaving 10 bases between them. Germline values: CDR1 SGHNT, CDR2 YYREEE (reference sequence). The CDR3 extends over 14 amino acids. CDR3 amino acids: CASSLAAPGTEAFF. The CDR3 DNA reads as TGTGCCAGCAGCTTGGCGGCACCAGGCACTGAAGCTTTCTTT.

Ten or more counts support this clonotype. V gene TRBV6-5 combines with J gene TRBJ1-5; D is perhaps TRBD1 (5 bases). This CDR3 is 15 amino acids long. CDR1 and CDR2 from the germline V gene are MNHEY and SVGAGI. V was clipped by 6 bases and J by 6 bases, with 18 bases between them. For the CDR3, the DNA is TGTGCCAGCAGCACCCGGGCAGGGTTAGGTCAGCCCCAGCATTTT. The encoded protein is CASSTRAGLGQPQHF.

J is TRBJ2-2 and V is TRBV12-2. TRBV12-2 is described as a pseudogene. The CDR3 has 12 residues. In DNA form, the CDR3 reads TGTGCAAGGAGACGCCGCACCGGGGAGCTGTTTTTT. Its translation: CARRRRTGELFF.

There are many counts of this clonotype. The chain recombines TRBV29-1 with TRBJ2-1; D possibly uses TRBD1 or TRBD2 (5 bases each). The V gene's germline CDR1 is SQVTM and CDR2 ANQGSEA. With 3 bases removed from V and 4 bases from J, the gap between germline ends came to 19 bases. This CDR3 spans 16 amino acids. The CDR3 sequence is CSVEGVGDRSYNEQFF. CDR3 in DNA: TGCAGCGTTGAGGGGGTAGGGGACCGGAGTTACAATGAGCAGTTCTTC.